This is a list of T cell receptor beta chains from one sample in a study of post-analysis software for immune sequencing data. TCRdb recomputed calls from the PCR reads with MiXCR, one row per CDR3 protein. This sample has around 700,000 distinct CDR3 sequences, with roughly three fifths found just once. The material sequenced was blood. These receptors were taken from a girl aged 2 to 9 with multiple sclerosis. Each CDR3 is given without its conserved first and last residue.

v_call	j_call	cdr3_aa
TRBV4-3	TRBJ2-6	ASSQAQGLGANVLT
TRBV6-2/TRBV6-3	TRBJ2-1	ASSYLATGAYNEQF
TRBV7-2	TRBJ2-5	ASSLQAGVQETQY
TRBV20-1	TRBJ2-1	SAAQLAWNNEQF
TRBV4-2	TRBJ2-1	ASSQVLAEETQF
TRBV29-1	TRBJ2-7	SVELTGQLESYEQY
TRBV5-6	TRBJ2-5	ASSLETRTQETQY
TRBV7-9	NA	ASSPIETQY
TRBV2	TRBJ2-1	ASRGLLHNEQF
TRBV2	TRBJ1-1	ASSPGQDEAF
TRBV4-3	TRBJ2-1	ASSQDPPGVSYNEQF
TRBV10-3	TRBJ2-7	AISEFKLAGRYEQY
TRBV6-5	TRBJ2-5	ASSSVAGASGETQY
TRBV28	TRBJ2-5	AGSLSFGKGTPRETQY
TRBV24-1	TRBJ2-1	ASKKGAAGNEQF
TRBV6-5	TRBJ2-7	ASSPQRAGEQY
TRBV5-1	TRBJ1-1	ASSLGLHTEAF
TRBV5-1	TRBJ1-2	ASSSSGGDYGYT
TRBV2	TRBJ2-7	ASSGEYSYEQY
TRBV5-1	TRBJ2-3	ASSLGQRAGDTQY
TRBV7-3	TRBJ2-5	ASSQQAGTQETQY
TRBV20-1	TRBJ2-2	SARPGTLNTGELF
TRBV2	TRBJ1-2	ASITLSGTGSVANYGYT
TRBV6-1	TRBJ1-1	ASSEWRDRSAF
TRBV7-9	TRBJ2-7	ASSRRTSGSYEQY
TRBV3-1	TRBJ2-1	ASSQGTVLDEQF
TRBV29-1	TRBJ2-7	SVATGPSYEQY
TRBV5-1	TRBJ2-7	ASSSGAGVNEQY
TRBV7-6	TRBJ2-5	ASSSRTGGNGETQY
TRBV30	TRBJ2-7	AWSVHEGATYEQY
TRBV25-1	TRBJ1-5	ASSERREGNQPQH